This entry concerns a single T cell receptor beta chain. Its specificity is unknown. The TCR-sequenced patients were three responders to pembrolizumab. Repertoires were generated with immunoSEQ multiplex PCR, while TCRdb's copy carries only in-frame clones and drops some. The table includes 75,000 to 85,000 clones, about 85% detected once. This sample was included in a study of PD-1 blockade in mismatch repair-deficient tumors. Overall study results and limits: Tumor-resident clones, often undetectable pretreatment in blood, expanded then contracted after pembrolizumab.

The CDR3 has 13 amino acids. Trimming left V 8 bases short and J 5 bases short, with 13 bases between. Germline values: CDR1 MNHEY, CDR2 SVGAGI. The chain joins TRBV6-5 to TRBJ2-1; D not certain. The source of this sequence is an adult with mismatch repair-deficient cancer. This material consisted of peripheral blood, taken 12 weeks after starting pembrolizumab. The CDR3 is CASGYRRDNEQFF. The CDR3 DNA is TGTGCCAGCGGCTATAGAAGGGACAATGAGCAGTTCTTC.